These 23 T cell receptor beta chains share one sample of origin, sequenced in a study of blood T cell repertoires in COVID-19. Sequenced by immunoSEQ multiplex PCR; TCRdb stores in-frame clones only, minus some. This sample has 190,000 or so clones, with about 85% found just once. What was sequenced was PBMCs or T cells enriched from blood (not recorded which). These receptors came from a woman in her thirties who had recovered from COVID-19.

In its sample, this clone was seen a few times. This rearrangement joins TRBV28 to TRBJ2-7; D is possibly TRBD1 (7 bases). From germline, CDR1 is MDHEN and CDR2 SYDVKM. This CDR3 is 15 amino acids long. Trimming stripped 3 bases from V and 6 bases from J, with 18 bases between. The CDR3 spells CASSFGGTGEVEQYF. As DNA, the CDR3 is TGTGCCAGCAGTTTTGGGGGAACAGGGGAGGTCGAGCAGTACTTC.

The chain is built from TRBV24-1 and TRBJ1-1; 7 nucleotides align to TRBD1. The CDR3 has 12 residues. J lost 5 bases, V lost 8 bases, and 4 bases had no gene match. Per the germline V gene, CDR1 is KGHDR and CDR2 is SFDVKD. Here the CDR3 reads CATNAGGTEAFF. The CDR3 DNA sequence: TGTGCCACCAACGCAGGGGGGACTGAAGCTTTCTTT.

The chain couples TRBV9 to TRBJ2-1; TRBD1 matches 7 bases. With 2 bases clipped from V and 4 bases from J, the junction kept 9 bases outside the gene matches. Germline CDR1 is SGDLS and CDR2 is YYNGEE. The CDR3 is 16 residues long. The CDR3 here is CASSVSAGTAYNEQFF. CDR3 coding DNA: TGTGCCAGCAGCGTTAGTGCCGGGACAGCGTACAATGAGCAGTTCTTC.

The chain carries TRBV15 and TRBJ2-1; weak D call: TRBD1 (5 bases). Germline CDR1 reads LNHNV; CDR2 reads YYDKDF (reference sequence). This CDR3 is 13 amino acids long. V gave up 3 bases and J gave up 8 bases, with 11 bases separating them. The CDR3 reads CATSSRQRDEQFF. The CDR3 nucleotides are TGTGCCACCAGCAGTCGACAGCGAGATGAGCAGTTCTTC.

The rearrangement joins TRBV6-2 or TRBV6-3 to TRBJ1-1; D gene ambiguous. From germline, CDR1 is MNHEY and CDR2 SVGEGT. This CDR3 has 15 amino acids. Trimming removed 2 bases from V and 0 bases from J, with 10 bases in between. DNA for the CDR3: TGTGCCAGCAGTTACGGGGAGGGCCTGAACACTGAAGCTTTCTTT. Its translation is CASSYGEGLNTEAFF.

The rearrangement uses TRBV30 and TRBJ1-2, with 8 bases identical to TRBD1. The CDR3 consists of 17 residues. Germline V gene sequence: CDR1 GTSNPN, CDR2 SVGIG (reference sequence). J was trimmed by 5 bases and V by 1 base; bases with no gene match: 15. The CDR3 reads CAWSGGTGSHTSYGYTF. The DNA of the CDR3 is TGTGCCTGGAGTGGGGGGACAGGCTCCCACACAAGTTATGGCTACACCTTC.

The gene calls are TRBV24-1 and TRBJ2-2; weak D call: TRBD2 (5 bases). Trimming left V 2 bases short and J 4 bases short, with 13 bases between. This CDR3 comprises 16 residues. Germline lookup yields CDR1 KGHDR and CDR2 SFDVKD. The CDR3 sequence is CATSDYRLEGTGELFF. The CDR3 DNA is TGTGCCACCAGTGATTATAGGCTAGAGGGCACCGGGGAGCTGTTTTTT.

A few counts support this clone. The rearrangement links TRBV6-1 to TRBJ2-2; D possibly corresponds to TRBD1 (5 bases). V shed 1 base and J shed 1 base, with 10 bases lying between them. The CDR3 covers 16 residues. Germline loops: CDR1 MNHNS, CDR2 SASEGT. The CDR3 loop is CASSEVQGLNTGELFF. The CDR3 DNA reads as TGTGCCAGCAGTGAAGTTCAGGGATTGAACACCGGGGAGCTGTTTTTT.

The chain uses TRBV7-2 and TRBJ1-6, with 8 positions matching TRBD1. This CDR3 contains 15 residues. CDR1 and CDR2 from the germline V gene are SGHTA and FQGNSA. V lost 4 bases, J lost 7 bases, and 6 bases stayed unmatched. In DNA form, the CDR3 reads TGTGCCAGCAGCTCCGGGGGACAGGCCAATTCACCCCTCCACTTT. The encoded protein is CASSSGGQANSPLHF.

Notes on this clone: Mismatch with germline at one junction end may stem from a read error. The V gene is TRBV7-7, the J gene TRBJ2-5; D may be TRBD2 (5 bases). Germline-derived CDR1 and CDR2 are SSHAT and FNYEAQ (reference sequence). The CDR3 is made up of 13 amino acids. The CDR3 region has the DNA TGTGCTAGCAGCGTTTCCGGCGGGGAGACCCAGTACTTC. Translating it yields CASSVSGGETQYF. The full variable domain, with the rest looked up from reference TRBV7-7 and TRBJ2-5, is GAGVSQSPRYKVTKRGQDVTLRCDPISSHATLYWYQQALGQGPEFLTYFNYEAQPDKSGLPSDRFSAERPEGSISTLTIQRTEQRDSAMYRCASSVSGGETQYFGPGTRLLVL.

This chain links TRBV21-1 with TRBJ2-7; the table's D call of TRBD1 was not tested on the DNA. TRBV21-1 is a listed pseudogene. This CDR3 has 15 residues. The chain's CDR3 is CASSSSWTGSYEQYF. The CDR3 region has the DNA TGTGCCAGCAGCTCTTCGTGGACAGGCAGCTACGAGCAGTACTTC.

The chain carries TRBV29-1 and TRBJ1-4; TRBD1 matches 7 bases. Germline values: CDR1 SQVTM, CDR2 ANQGSEA. This CDR3 region has 14 residues. The junction had 7 bases not matched to a gene; V was cut back by 2 bases and J by 7 bases. The CDR3 region is CSVEPAGGSEKLFF. The CDR3 coding sequence is TGCAGCGTTGAACCAGCAGGGGGATCTGAAAAACTGTTTTTT.

Concerning this clone itself: The same CDR3 can be traced to other DNA sequences in this sample. The chain uses TRBV19 and TRBJ1-2, with D hard to call. The CDR3 is 13 amino acids. Germline V gene lookup returns CDR1 LNHDA and CDR2 SQIVND (reference sequence). Trimming left V 3 bases short and J 2 bases short, with 7 bases between. The CDR3 DNA sequence: TGTGCCAGTAGTATTGGCCGAAACTATGGCTACACCTTC. Protein sequence: CASSIGRNYGYTF.

The chain couples TRBV15 to TRBJ2-2; D might be TRBD2 (6 bases). CDR1 and CDR2 from the germline V gene are LNHNV and YYDKDF (reference sequence). V lost 7 bases and J 2 bases, leaving 11 bases between the germline ends. The length of the CDR3 is 14 residues. CDR3 sequence reads: CATTRDANTGELFF. For the CDR3, the DNA is TGTGCCACCACGCGGGACGCTAACACCGGGGAGCTGTTTTTT.

The chain employs TRBV29-1 and TRBJ2-7; possible D gene TRBD1, 5 bases. The V gene's germline CDR1 is SQVTM and CDR2 ANQGSEA. The CDR3 totals 13 residues. V lost 4 bases and J lost 2, with 12 bases in between. The CDR3 reads CSVVLTDTYEQYF. For the CDR3, the DNA is TGCAGCGTTGTCCTGACAGACACCTACGAGCAGTACTTC.

J is TRBJ2-3 and V is TRBV7-2; TRBD2 matches at 12 bases. The CDR3 length is 17 residues. Germline CDR1 and CDR2: SGHTA and FQGNSA. V lost 1 base, J lost 0 bases, and 2 bases stayed unmatched. The CDR3 DNA is TGTGCCAGCAGCTTAGTAGGGACTAGCGGGAGCACAGATACGCAGTATTTT. This sequence encodes CASSLVGTSGSTDTQYF.

The chain has TRBV24-1 and TRBJ2-1; the D gene is possibly TRBD2 (8 bases). V shed 0 bases and J shed 2 bases, with 22 bases lying between them. The CDR3 contains 20 residues. The V gene's germline CDR1 is KGHDR and CDR2 SFDVKD. The CDR3 is CATSDLGQAFSGETYNEQFF. CDR3 nucleotides: TGTGCCACCAGTGATTTGGGACAGGCGTTTAGCGGGGAAACCTACAATGAGCAGTTCTTC.

This chain connects TRBV6-5 to TRBJ1-1, with TRBD1 matching over 8 bases. The ends lost 5 bases at V and 5 bases at J; junction bases unmatched: 10. Germline V CDR1 and CDR2: MNHEY, SVGAGI. CDR3 length: 15 amino acids. For the CDR3, the DNA is TGTGCCAGCAGTACTCCGACAGGGGCGGGAACTGAAGCTTTCTTT. Translated: CASSTPTGAGTEAFF.

This clone was recorded only once. This chain links TRBV7-2 with TRBJ1-2; D might be TRBD1 (5 bases). Trimming left V 3 bases short and J 6 bases short, with 11 bases between. Germline CDR1 SGHTA, CDR2 FQGNSA. The CDR3 contains 13 residues. The CDR3 nucleotides are TGTGCCAGCAGCTTGGCAGGGATGGATGGCTACACCTTC. Protein sequence: CASSLAGMDGYTF.

CDR3 nucleotides: TGTGCCAGCAGTTCCTGGACAGGGGTCTCTCCCGAGCAGTACTTC. This sequence encodes CASSSWTGVSPEQYF. The chain employs TRBV27 and TRBJ2-7; 9 bases are shared with TRBD1. The CDR3 sequence is 15 residues long. Looked up from germline, CDR1 is MNHEY and CDR2 is SMNVEV (reference sequence). V gave up 4 bases and J gave up 6 bases; unmatched junction bases: 10.

This chain joins TRBV27 and TRBJ2-4, with TRBD2 matching over 7 bases. CDR1 MNHEY and CDR2 SMNVEV come from the germline V gene (reference sequence). This CDR3 has 14 residues. Unmatched junction bases numbered 10, after V lost 6 bases and J lost 8 bases. The CDR3 loop reads CASRPPGRGDIQYF. CDR3 DNA sequence: TGTGCCAGCAGACCCCCGGGACGGGGGGACATTCAGTACTTC.

This clone was picked up one time. The chain is built from TRBV6-2 or TRBV6-3 and TRBJ2-7, with D unresolved. CDR3 length: 13 residues. Trimming removed 0 bases from V and 4 bases from J, with 7 bases in between. In germline, CDR1 is MNHEY, CDR2 SVGEGT. CDR3 in DNA: TGTGCCAGCAGTTACTCGAATGAGTACGAGCAGTACTTC. Encoded protein: CASSYSNEYEQYF.

The chain recombines TRBV18 with TRBJ1-1; tentative D call: TRBD1 (6 bases). V was trimmed by 3 bases and J by 1 base, leaving 9 bases between them. The CDR3 covers 14 residues. Germline CDR1 KGHSH, CDR2 LQKENI. The CDR3 sequence is CASSPGAGNTEAFF. In DNA, the CDR3 is TGTGCCAGCTCACCGGGGGCGGGGAACACTGAAGCTTTCTTT.